This T cell receptor (beta chain) was sequenced during a study of cytomegalovirus exposure and HLA in healthy donors (dated by TCRdb to 2016 to 2017). About the investigation overall: In an earlier analysis of under 750 of the donors, approximately 260 Gb of sequence data and approximately 120 million unique TCR beta sequences from about 180 million T cells were reported. Around 320 gigabases of sequencing data and 78 million or so unique TCR sequences were included in an early release covering over 600 HLA-typed donors. Among the roughly 400 genotyped donors, 75% to 90% belonged to the genetic ancestry cluster associated with self-reported Caucasian donors. The study aimed to test whether signatures of past pathogen exposure could be identified by cataloging public T cell receptors. The study profiled the T cell repertoires of under 700 subjects by immunosequencing and related them to cytomegalovirus serostatus. A separate validation cohort of roughly 130 different subjects was used in addition to the roughly 640-subject first cohort. High-throughput TCR immunosequencing, statistical association of individual TCRs with disease status, and machine learning were combined to predict cytomegalovirus infection status. A later analysis re-analyzed previously published TCR beta repertoires from approximately 670 donors and added high-resolution HLA genotyping to study TCR occurrence patterns. The later analysis used no new phenotypic data to find candidate immune exposures, relying instead on TCR beta sequences and their occurrence across donors. In an earlier analysis of 587 of the donors, high-throughput TCR beta sequencing was used to judge whether each TCR beta V gene segment behaved as functional or pseudogenic. Alongside the repertoire data, information on donor age, sex, ethnicity and CMV serostatus was compiled. A later genetic analysis took genome-wide SNP genotypes for about 65% of the 666 donors and used that subset as a discovery cohort. All discovery cohort repertoires had been generated using a single sequencing platform. Both class I and class II loci were covered by HLA typing, at four-digit resolution. The number of typed donors differed by locus: about 620-640 for A, B, C, DRB1 and DQB1; 500 to 550 for DQA1; some 610 for DPA1; and about 470 for DPB1. Several DR-DQ haplotypes were handled as single units for association and clustering, since linkage in the cohort was strong. On average, 235,054 unique TCR beta nucleotide sequences were sequenced per donor among about 400 genotyped donors of the cohort, with approximately 18% of those sequences being non-productive. What the study reported, not specific to this receptor: Presence/absence analyses assumed roughly uniform sequencing depth across donors, an assumption that may not hold. The only immune exposure information available for the cohort was CMV serostatus. Correlated functional status among segregating V segments might reflect linkage disequilibrium, but an unknown experimental factor could not be ruled out. V-gene and J-gene trimming of TCR beta chains was associated with a missense DCLRE1C variant in a later genetic analysis, and the association was replicated in an independent cohort. A later genetic analysis reported fewer N-insertions in productive TCRs among donors in an Asian-associated ancestry cluster than the approximately 670-donor mean. When HLA alleles, especially DR and DQ, strongly co-occurred, TCR associations were difficult to assign to individual alleles. In vitro tests confirmed that a few of the cytomegalovirus-associated TCR beta chains recognize cytomegalovirus antigens. Cytomegalovirus status was reported to be diagnosed by the classifier with high specificity and sensitivity in both the original and validation cohorts. Most TCR sequences were observed very rarely across donors, whereas some public TCRs were present in many individuals. At a false discovery rate of 0.05, a later analysis linked fewer than 20,000 TCR beta sequences to specific HLA alleles. A further reported finding was that TCR beta sequences accurately predicted the HLA-A and HLA-B alleles for most subjects in the first cohort. Because counts were too low, seventeen rarely observed V segments, including chromosome 9 orphons, were excluded from the earlier analysis of 500 to 700 of the donors. According to a later analysis, TCR association rates differed among HLA loci, with DRB1 alleles showing the most associated TCRs and HLA-C alleles showing the fewest. Because the 87-base-pair reads could not distinguish some IMGT-functional V segments, including TRBV6-2 and TRBV6-3, those segments were excluded. In an earlier analysis of about 550 of the donors, most TCR beta V segments were observed in productive rearrangements about 87% or about 30% of the time, broadly matching IMGT annotations. Because HLA typing was missing for some donors at each locus, association tests included only the typed subset. This cohort had only TCR beta chains sequenced, and the lack of alpha or paired-chain data limited which features could be detected. The study gave a list of over 150 TCR beta chains associated with cytomegalovirus. In a later analysis, most CMV-associated TCR beta chains were found to appear HLA-restricted, with HLA associations seemingly driven largely by CMV exposure. The sequencing pipeline was judged likely to have produced a cluster of highly shared sequence variants as a technical artifact. A later analysis found that HLA-associated TCR beta chains were more clonally expanded and had lower generation probabilities than equally common non-associated chains. In a later analysis, several top co-occurrence clusters were reported to appear linked to parvovirus B19, influenza, CMV and Epstein-Barr virus. The authors suggested that the approach could potentially be generalized to other disease states and immunological phenotypes.

Library creation used the immunoSEQ multiplex PCR assay. The multiplex PCR relied on a mix of 60 forward primers for TCR Vbeta segments and 13 reverse primers for TCR Jbeta segments. Amplification of the CDR3 region of rearranged TCR beta genes was performed with a multiplex PCR assay on genomic DNA. The amplified TCR beta libraries were sequenced on the Illumina HiSeq System as 87-base-pair reads. The study's own analysis went as follows. A later analysis tallied some 79 million unique TCR beta chains across the approximately 670 repertoires, and about 12 million of those chains were shared by two or more donors. To remove PCR and sequencing errors, raw reads were error-corrected and collapsed into unique sequences using a nearest-neighbor algorithm that merged closely related sequences. To assign V, D and J gene segments, CDR3 sequences were aligned to IMGT reference sequences. For a sequence to be retained, a match of at least six nucleotides was required to both a V gene segment and a J gene segment. Rearrangements were classified as productive when the CDR3 lacked stop codons and remained in frame with V and J, and all other rearrangements were classified as non-productive. CDR3 was defined by IMGT convention, running from the second conserved V-encoded cysteine to the conserved J-encoded phenylalanine. The earlier analysis of about 620 of the donors excluded sequences that lacked an unambiguous match to a single V gene segment. An earlier analysis of a few hundred of the donors classified V segments as functional when productive rearrangements were above 56.7% and as segregating when the standard deviation between donors was above 5%. To diagnose cytomegalovirus status from the catalog of TCR beta chain sequences, a statistical classification framework was built. In a later analysis, TCR nucleotide sequences were compared against IMGT/GENE-DB human TR gene sequences so that V and J genes could be assigned. The TCRdist pipeline was used in a later analysis to assign CDR3 sequences and most-parsimonious VDJ recombination scenarios. In a later analysis, every TCR beta chain was defined by the combination of its CDR3 amino acid sequence and its V-gene family, and reads without a unique V-gene family were dropped. To address suspected cross-contamination and a sequencing artifact, a later analysis removed under 600 highly shared, low-generation-probability nucleotide sequences. In a later analysis, a clonal expansion index for each public chain was calculated from normalized within-repertoire ranks of inferred template counts. In a later analysis, generation probabilities were computed using a VDJ recombination model fitted to out-of-frame rearrangements, and the results were checked against IGoR. In a later analysis, TCR-TCR, TCR-HLA and TCR-CMV co-occurrence was scored with hypergeometric tests, and a repertoire-size bias correction was applied to TCR pairs. To estimate false discovery rates, a later analysis permuted the HLA or CMV assignments 20 times. In a later analysis, co-occurring TCRs were grouped with DBSCAN, and TCRdist sequence similarity was added when clustering was performed within HLA-allele-positive subsets. Repertoires with fewer than 30,000 or more than 120,000 public chains were left out of co-occurrence clustering, as were four to six repertoires with anomalous nucleotide sharing. TCRdb carries this immuneACCESS record with in-frame sequences only. Its versions omit some clonotypes, under half of them owing to an unresolved V gene in the studies checked, with the rest unexplained. V and J calls and clone size are those listed in that table; D and trimming were worked out from the DNA. For this sample the table gives roughly 140,000 clones, of which about 80% were detected only once. The ten most abundant clones make up roughly 2.2% of the sample.

Note on this clone: What antigen it recognizes has not been identified. No per-base quality is available; no much larger clone lies one base away.

The CDR3 holds 16 amino acids from the cysteine to the phenylalanine. The entry retains the CDR3 DNA only, 48 bases that are in frame from base 1. According to the germline V gene, CDR1 reads SGHRS and CDR2 reads YFSETQ. The germline V end is reduced by 0 bases and the J end by 3 bases; junction bases left unmatched: 6. In total, fewer than 750 healthy bone marrow donors made up the cohort. Cohort members were all nominally healthy when sampled, although unrecorded immune exposures were likely present. The donor was CMV seronegative and belonged to the group of 350 to 400 seronegative cohort members. Each donor provided a peripheral blood sample, and peripheral blood mononuclear cells were used for TCR beta sequencing. The Qiagen DNeasy Blood Extraction Kit was used to extract genomic DNA from the blood cell samples.

Sequencing was performed on PBMCs. The chain employs TRBV5-1 and TRBJ2-3; 8 of the junction bases match TRBD1. The clonotype was recovered from a man younger than 45 in good health and CMV-seronegative. The DNA is TGCGCCAGCAGCTTGGGTATCACAGGGGGGACAGATACGCAGTATTTT. The encoded protein is CASSLGITGGTDTQYF. When the CDR3 is completed using the reference TRBV5-1 and TRBJ2-3 genes on either side, the full variable domain is KAGVTQTPRYLIKTRGQQVTLSCSPISGHRSVSWYQQTPGQGLQFLFEYFSETQRNKGNFPGRFSGRQFSNSRSEMNVSTLELGDSALYLCASSLGITGGTDTQYFGPGTRLTVL.